The rows below give T cell receptor beta chains drawn from one sample of a study of CD8 T cells in Susac syndrome. TCRdb reanalysed the immunoSEQ multiplex PCR reads using MiXCR and keeps one entry per CDR3 protein. In the table there are about 190,000 distinct CDR3 sequences, approximately 94% of which are singletons. The specimen was CD4+ T cells from PBMCs. These receptors all stem from a human donor with Susac syndrome. The CDR3 runs from the conserved cysteine through the conserved F or W. D genes are given only for firm matches. Clone size is given for some rows only: seen once, a few or many times, or a class if the clone is expanded.

-	TRBV6-2/TRBV6-3	TRBD2	TRBJ2-5	CASSPWIAGGQETQYF	TGTGCCAGCAGTCCCTGGATAGCGGGGGGCCAAGAGACCCAGTACTTC
once	TRBV4-2	TRBD2	TRBJ2-3	CASSLLADASTDTQYF	TGTGCCAGCAGCCTTCTAGCGGACGCTAGCACAGATACGCAGTATTTT
-	TRBV27	-	TRBJ2-3	CASSLDLNTQYF	TGTGCCAGCAGTCTCGACCTAAATACGCAGTATTTT
-	TRBV7-9	TRBD1	TRBJ1-4	CASRQGANEKLFF	TGTGCCAGCAGACAGGGGGCTAATGAAAAACTGTTTTTT
-	TRBV7-2	-	TRBJ2-3	CASSLVGQRYTDTQYF	TGTGCCAGCAGCTTAGTAGGGCAGCGATACACAGATACGCAGTATTTT
-	TRBV20-1	-	TRBJ2-3	CSAYLRGADTQYF	TGCAGTGCTTACTTGCGAGGGGCAGATACGCAGTATTTT
-	TRBV5-6	-	TRBJ2-7	CASRVTAPGEQYF	TGTGCCAGCAGAGTGACAGCCCCGGGCGAGCAGTACTTC
-	TRBV20-1	-	TRBJ2-7	CSAEDSTYEQYF	TGCAGTGCCGAGGACAGCACCTACGAGCAGTACTTC
-	TRBV7-6	-	TRBJ2-7	CASAEGAGLFYEQYF	TGTGCCAGCGCCGAGGGCGCAGGCCTGTTCTACGAGCAGTACTTC
-	TRBV30	-	TRBJ1-1	CAWSVVSVGAFF	TGTGCCTGGAGTGTTGTTTCTGTCGGAGCTTTCTTT
-	TRBV27	-	TRBJ2-2	CASTLKVQGMRELFF	TGTGCCAGCACCCTAAAGGTCCAGGGTATGAGGGAGCTGTTTTTT
-	TRBV12-3/TRBV12-4	-	TRBJ1-5	CASSFGVGGNQPQHF	TGTGCCAGCAGTTTTGGAGTGGGCGGCAATCAGCCCCAGCATTTT
-	TRBV20-1	-	TRBJ1-1	CSASREADTEAFF	TGCAGCGCCTCCAGGGAAGCGGACACTGAAGCTTTCTTT
-	TRBV7-2	-	TRBJ2-4	CASSLKGLQNIQYF	TGTGCCAGCAGCCTAAAGGGCCTACAAAACATTCAGTACTTC